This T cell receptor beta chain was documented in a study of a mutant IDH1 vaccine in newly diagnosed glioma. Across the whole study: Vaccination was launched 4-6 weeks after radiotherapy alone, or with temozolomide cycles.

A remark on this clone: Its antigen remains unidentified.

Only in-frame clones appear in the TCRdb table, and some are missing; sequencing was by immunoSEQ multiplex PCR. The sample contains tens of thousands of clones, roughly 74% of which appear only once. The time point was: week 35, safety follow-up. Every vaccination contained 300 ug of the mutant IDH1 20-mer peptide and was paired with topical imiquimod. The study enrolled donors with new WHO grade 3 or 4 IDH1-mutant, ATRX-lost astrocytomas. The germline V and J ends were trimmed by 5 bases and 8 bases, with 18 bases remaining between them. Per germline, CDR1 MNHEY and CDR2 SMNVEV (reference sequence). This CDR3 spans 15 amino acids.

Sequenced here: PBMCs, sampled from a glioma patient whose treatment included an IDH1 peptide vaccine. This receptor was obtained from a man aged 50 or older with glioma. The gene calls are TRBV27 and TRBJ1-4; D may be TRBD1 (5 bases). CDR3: CASSQYRLRHEKLFF. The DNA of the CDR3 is TGTGCCAGCAGTCAATACAGGTTAAGGCACGAAAAACTGTTTTTT.